Described below is a single TCR beta chain sequence and its context. The antigen remains unidentified. A junction end diverges from the germline sequence, so it may reflect a read error. Other DNA sequences of this sample code for an identical CDR3. This sample was included in a study of metastatic and nonmetastatic thyroid tumors. The wider study: From malignant and benign thyroid patients, repertoires in blood and in tumor or nodule tissue were compared.

There were no patients who had received any treatment before thyroid surgery. In the authors' methods: A papillary thyroid cancer distant-metastasis classifier was built from CDR3 differences across clinicopathological groups. TCRdb re-called clones via MiXCR from the PCR reads. None of the V and J calls come from the authors' own analysis; TCRdb made them. The sample carries roughly 40,000 clones, under 20% recorded once. CDR3 length: 15 residues. Per the germline V gene, CDR1 is MNHEY and CDR2 is SVGAGI. Study-level findings and limits: Reportedly, malignant thyroid tumors had significantly higher TCR beta diversity than benign nodules, in blood and tumor.

This sequence originates from a female donor with papillary thyroid cancer or a benign thyroid nodule (not recorded which). Some clones in this sample may be carry-over from other donors' samples. Sequenced: blood. J is TRBJ1-2 and V is TRBV6-5; TRBD1 might be the D (5 bases). For the CDR3, the DNA is TGTGCCAGCAGTTACTACAGAACAGGAAACTATGGAAACAGCTTC. Amino acids: CASSYYRTGNYGNSF.